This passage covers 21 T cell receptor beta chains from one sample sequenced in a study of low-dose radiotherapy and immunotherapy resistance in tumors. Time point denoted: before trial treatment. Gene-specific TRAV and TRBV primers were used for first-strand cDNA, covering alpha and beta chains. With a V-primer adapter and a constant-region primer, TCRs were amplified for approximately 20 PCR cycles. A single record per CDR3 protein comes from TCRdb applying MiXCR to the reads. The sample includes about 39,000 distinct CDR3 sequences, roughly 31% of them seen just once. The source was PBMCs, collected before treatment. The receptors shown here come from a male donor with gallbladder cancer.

CDR3 nucleotides: TGTGCCAGCAGTTCACTCGGACTAGGGATTGAAGAGACCCAGTACTTC. The encoded protein is CASSSLGLGIEETQYF. The chain joins TRBV6-5 to TRBJ2-5; TRBD2 aligns across 7 bases. Per the germline V gene, CDR1 is MNHEY and CDR2 is SVGAGI. The CDR3 runs 16 residues. The trim removed 4 bases at V and 3 bases at J, leaving 11 bases unmatched.

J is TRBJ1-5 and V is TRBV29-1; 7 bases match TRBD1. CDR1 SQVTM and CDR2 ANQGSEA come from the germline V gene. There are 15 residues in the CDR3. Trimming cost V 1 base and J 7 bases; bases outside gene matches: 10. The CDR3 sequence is CSVEAGGGLGQPQHF. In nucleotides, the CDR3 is TGCAGCGTTGAAGCAGGGGGGGGTTTGGGGCAGCCCCAGCATTTT.

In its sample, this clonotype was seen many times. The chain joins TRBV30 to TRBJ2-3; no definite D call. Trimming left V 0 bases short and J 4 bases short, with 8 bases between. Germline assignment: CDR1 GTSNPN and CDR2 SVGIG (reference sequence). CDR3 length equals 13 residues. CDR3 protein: CAWSVLLADTQYF. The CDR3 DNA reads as TGTGCCTGGAGTGTACTATTGGCAGATACGCAGTATTTT.

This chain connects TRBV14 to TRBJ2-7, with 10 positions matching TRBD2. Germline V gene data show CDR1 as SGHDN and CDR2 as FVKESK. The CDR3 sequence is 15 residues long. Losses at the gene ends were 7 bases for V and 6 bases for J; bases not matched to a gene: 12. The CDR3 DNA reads TGTGCCAGCAAGCGGGCTAGCGGGAGTTCGGGCGAGCAGTACTTC. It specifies CASKRASGSSGEQYF.

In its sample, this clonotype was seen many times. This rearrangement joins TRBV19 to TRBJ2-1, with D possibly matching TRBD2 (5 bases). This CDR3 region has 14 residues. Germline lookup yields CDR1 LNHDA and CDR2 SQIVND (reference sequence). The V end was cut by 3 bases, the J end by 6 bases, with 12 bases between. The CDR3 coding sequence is TGTGCCAGTAGTATCGGGGTAGCGCCCAATGAGCAGTTCTTC. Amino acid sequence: CASSIGVAPNEQFF.

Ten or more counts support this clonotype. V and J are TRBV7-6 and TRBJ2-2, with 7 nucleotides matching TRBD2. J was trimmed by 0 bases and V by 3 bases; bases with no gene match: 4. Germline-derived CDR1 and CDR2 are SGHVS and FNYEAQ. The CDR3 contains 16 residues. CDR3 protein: CASSFWGGTNTGELFF. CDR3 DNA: TGTGCCAGCAGCTTTTGGGGGGGTACGAACACCGGGGAGCTGTTTTTT.

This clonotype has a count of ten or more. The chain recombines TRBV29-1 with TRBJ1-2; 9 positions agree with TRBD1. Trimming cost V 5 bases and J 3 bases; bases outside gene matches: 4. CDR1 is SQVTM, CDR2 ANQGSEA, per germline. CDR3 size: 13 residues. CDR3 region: CSVRTGAYYGYTF. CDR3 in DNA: TGCAGCGTTCGGACAGGGGCCTACTATGGCTACACCTTC.

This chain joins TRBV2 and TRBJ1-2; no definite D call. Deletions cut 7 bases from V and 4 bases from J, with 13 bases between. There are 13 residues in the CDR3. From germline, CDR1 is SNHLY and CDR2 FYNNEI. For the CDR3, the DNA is TGTGCCAGCATCAATCCCCCGGTCTATGGCTACACCTTC. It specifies CASINPPVYGYTF.

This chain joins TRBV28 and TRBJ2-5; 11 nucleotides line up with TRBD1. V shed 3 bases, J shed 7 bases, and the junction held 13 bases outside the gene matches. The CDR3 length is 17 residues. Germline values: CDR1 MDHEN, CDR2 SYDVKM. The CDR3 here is CASSFLGTGQGGATQYF. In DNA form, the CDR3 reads TGTGCCAGCAGTTTCTTGGGCACGGGACAGGGGGGGGCGACCCAGTACTTC.

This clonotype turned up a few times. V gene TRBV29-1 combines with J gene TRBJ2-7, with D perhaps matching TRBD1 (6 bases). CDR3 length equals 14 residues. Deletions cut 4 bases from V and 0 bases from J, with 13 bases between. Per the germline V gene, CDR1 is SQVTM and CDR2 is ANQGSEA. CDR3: CSVVGEDSSYEQYF. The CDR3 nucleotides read TGCAGCGTTGTCGGCGAGGACAGCTCCTACGAGCAGTACTTC.

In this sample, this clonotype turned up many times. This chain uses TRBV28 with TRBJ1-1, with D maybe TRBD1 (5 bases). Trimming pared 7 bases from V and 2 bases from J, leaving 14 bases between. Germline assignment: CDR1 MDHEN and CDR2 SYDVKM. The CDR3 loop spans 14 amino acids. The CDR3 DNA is TGTGCCAGCACACCCCATTGGGACAACACTGAAGCTTTCTTT. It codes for CASTPHWDNTEAFF.

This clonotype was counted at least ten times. The CDR3 reads CASRSGTGYTF. The CDR3, as DNA: TGTGCCAGCAGATCTGGGACCGGCTACACCTTC. The chain uses TRBV6-2 or TRBV6-3 and TRBJ1-2; weak D call: TRBD1 (5 bases). Trimming left V 6 bases short and J 8 bases short, with 10 bases between. Germline V gene lookup returns CDR1 MNHEY and CDR2 SVGEGT. This CDR3 is built from 11 residues.

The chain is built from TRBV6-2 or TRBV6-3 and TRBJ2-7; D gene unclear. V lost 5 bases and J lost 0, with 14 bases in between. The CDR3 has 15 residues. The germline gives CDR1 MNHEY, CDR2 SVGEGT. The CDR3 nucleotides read TGTGCCAGCAGTGACGGGCCGGCGAGCTCCTACGAGCAGTACTTC. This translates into CASSDGPASSYEQYF.

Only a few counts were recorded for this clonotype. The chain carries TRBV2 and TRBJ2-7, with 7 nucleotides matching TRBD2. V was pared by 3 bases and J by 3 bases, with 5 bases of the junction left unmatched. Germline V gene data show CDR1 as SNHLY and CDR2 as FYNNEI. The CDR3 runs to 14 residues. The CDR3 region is CASSDWGGSYEQYF. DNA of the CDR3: TGTGCCAGCAGTGATTGGGGGGGGAGCTACGAGCAGTACTTC.

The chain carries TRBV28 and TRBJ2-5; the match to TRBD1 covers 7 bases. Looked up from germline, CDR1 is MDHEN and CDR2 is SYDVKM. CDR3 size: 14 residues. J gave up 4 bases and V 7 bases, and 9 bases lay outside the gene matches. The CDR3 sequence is CASIWGRQGETQYF. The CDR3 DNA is TGTGCCAGCATATGGGGGAGACAGGGAGAGACCCAGTACTTC.

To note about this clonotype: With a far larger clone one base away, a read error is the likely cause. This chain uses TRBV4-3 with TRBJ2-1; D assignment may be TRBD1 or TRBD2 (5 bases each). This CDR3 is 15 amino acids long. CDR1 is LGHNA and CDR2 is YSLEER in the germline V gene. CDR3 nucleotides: TGCGCCAGCAGCCGAGCCCCGGGGCCTTACAATGAGCATTTCTTC. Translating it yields CASSRAPGPYNEHFF.

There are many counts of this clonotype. In DNA form, the CDR3 reads TGCGCCAGCAGCGGGCGGGGGGGCCTTGGCACAGATACGCAGTATTTT. This gives the protein CASSGRGGLGTDTQYF. V is TRBV5-1 and J is TRBJ2-3; 9 bases are a match to TRBD2. V trimming: 4 bases; J trimming: 1 base; junction bases outside the gene matches: 7. The CDR3 extends over 16 amino acids. Germline CDR1 reads SGHRS; CDR2 reads YFSETQ.

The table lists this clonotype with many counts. DNA for the CDR3: TGTGCCAGCAGCTCCCCCCCAGGAGGGGGAACAGATACGCAGTATTTT. It codes for CASSSPPGGGTDTQYF. The J gene is TRBJ2-3, the V gene TRBV7-2; D may match TRBD1 or TRBD2 (6 bases each). The CDR3 is 16 amino acids. V dropped 4 bases and J dropped 3 bases, with 17 bases sitting between them. Germline-derived CDR1 and CDR2 are SGHTA and FQGNSA.

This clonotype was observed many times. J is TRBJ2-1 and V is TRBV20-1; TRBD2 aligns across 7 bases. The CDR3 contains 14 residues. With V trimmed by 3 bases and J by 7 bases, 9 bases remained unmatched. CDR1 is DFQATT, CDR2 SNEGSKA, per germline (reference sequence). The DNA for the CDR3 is TGCAGTGCTAGTGGAGGGAGGGCCGAGAATGAGCAGTTCTTC. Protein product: CSASGGRAENEQFF.

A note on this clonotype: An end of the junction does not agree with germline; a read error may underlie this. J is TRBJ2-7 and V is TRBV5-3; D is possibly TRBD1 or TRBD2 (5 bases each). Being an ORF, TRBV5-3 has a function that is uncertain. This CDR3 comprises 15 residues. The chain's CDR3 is CASSWDGKSSYEEYF. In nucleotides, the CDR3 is TGTGCCAGCAGCTGGGACGGAAAGAGCTCCTACGAGGAGTACTTC.

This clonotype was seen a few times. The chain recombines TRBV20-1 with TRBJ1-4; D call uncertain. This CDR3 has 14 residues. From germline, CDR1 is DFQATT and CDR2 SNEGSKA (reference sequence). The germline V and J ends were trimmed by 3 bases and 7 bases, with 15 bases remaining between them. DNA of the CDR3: TGCAGTGCTAGGGTCGACATAAGGGCTGAAAAACTGTTTTTT. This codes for CSARVDIRAEKLFF.